The clone carrying this T cell receptor (beta chain) occurred a few times. As yet, its antigen is unknown. Diagnostic assessment was based on clinical symptoms, serum thyroxine and TRAb, thyroid ultrasound and orbital computed tomography. This entry belongs to a study of T cells in Graves' hyperthyroidism and ophthalmopathy. General study findings and limits: Most thyroid clonotypes expanded above 0.001 appeared in blood too.

TCR beta CDR3 region amplification was performed from RNA transcripts. Using the HTBI primer set, a first-round RT-PCR was run on the TCR CDR3. TCRdb reanalysed the multiplex PCR reads using MiXCR and keeps one entry per CDR3 protein. The sample holds about 560,000 distinct CDR3 sequences, 15% to 17% seen once. V lost 7 bases and J lost 8; bases outside the gene matches: 18. The germline V gene has CDR1 MNHEY and CDR2 SMNVEV (reference sequence). The CDR3 is made up of 17 amino acids. Sequencing was carried out using blood. This rearrangement joins TRBV27 to TRBJ2-1, with 9 nucleotides matching TRBD2. The TCR originated in a woman in her twenties or thirties with Graves' hyperthyroidism. DNA for the CDR3: TGTGCCAGCACCCCGGGGGTAGCGGGAGCTGGGTGGGATGAGCAGTTCTTC. Residues: CASTPGVAGAGWDEQFF.